Below are 8 T cell receptor beta chains sequenced from a single sample in a study of shared clonotypes between healthy human individuals. Some clones are missing from TCRdb's copy, which holds only in-frame ones; the method was immunoSEQ multiplex PCR. The table includes some 500,000 clones, less than 96% detected once. What was sequenced was naive CD4+ T cells sorted from blood. Subset here: CD45RA+ positively selected. The source of these receptors is a woman aged 25 to 39 in good health.

As DNA, the CDR3 is TGTGCCAGCAGTGAGGGGAATTTAGCGGACAATGAGCAGTTCTTC. Its translation is CASSEGNLADNEQFF. V and J are TRBV2 and TRBJ2-1; D perhaps matches TRBD2 (6 bases). Germline assignment: CDR1 SNHLY and CDR2 FYNNEI. The CDR3 is made up of 15 amino acids. Trimming cost V 3 bases and J 5 bases, with 14 bases left between them.

The chain uses TRBV19 and TRBJ2-7, with D perhaps matching TRBD1 (5 bases). CDR1 LNHDA and CDR2 SQIVND come from the germline V gene (reference sequence). The CDR3 has 14 amino acids. The V end was cut by 3 bases, the J end by 4 bases, with 13 bases between. CDR3 nucleotide sequence: TGTGCCAGTAGTATTCAGAGTCAGGGTTACGAGCAGTACTTC. It translates to CASSIQSQGYEQYF.

This chain uses TRBV5-4 with TRBJ2-2; TRBD2 agrees at 14 bases. Germline CDR1 reads SGHNT; CDR2 reads YYREEE (reference sequence). The CDR3 consists of 17 residues. J was trimmed by 4 bases and V by 4 bases; bases with no gene match: 6. Here the CDR3 DNA reads TGTGCCAGCAGCCCGGGACTAGCGGGAGTGAGCACCGGGGAGCTGTTTTTT. Translating gives CASSPGLAGVSTGELFF.

The chain carries TRBV7-9 and TRBJ2-2; 9 bases align to TRBD2. With V trimmed by 5 bases and J by 7 bases, 14 bases remained unmatched. The germline CDR1 and CDR2 sequences are SEHNR and FQNEAQ (reference sequence). This CDR3 has 17 residues. The CDR3 bases are TGTGCCAGCAGCCCCTTTGGCGGGGTAGCGGGAGACGGGGAGCTGTTTTTT. It encodes CASSPFGGVAGDGELFF.

In regard to this clone: Additional DNA sequences in this sample encode the identical CDR3. This chain uses TRBV5-1 with TRBJ1-2; a possible D gene is TRBD1 (6 bases). Germline lookup yields CDR1 SGHRS and CDR2 YFSETQ. This CDR3 has 13 residues. V was cut by 2 bases and J by 3 bases, with 8 bases left in between. The CDR3 protein is CASSLGGDYGYTF. The CDR3 region has the DNA TGCGCCAGCAGCTTAGGGGGAGACTATGGCTACACCTTC.

The genes are TRBV14 and TRBJ1-4; D not resolved. The ends were cut back, 1 base at V and 7 bases at J, with 16 bases in the middle. This CDR3 spans 16 amino acids. CDR1 is SGHDN, CDR2 FVKESK, per germline. CDR3 sequence reads: CASSQASGFRGEKLFF. DNA for the CDR3: TGTGCCAGCAGCCAAGCATCTGGGTTCCGCGGTGAAAAACTGTTTTTT.

This clone was recorded only once. J is TRBJ2-7 and V is TRBV27, with unresolved D. V was trimmed by 7 bases and J by 2 bases, leaving 12 bases between them. CDR3 length equals 13 residues. CDR1 is MNHEY and CDR2 is SMNVEV in the germline V gene (reference sequence). The CDR3 is CASILLKTYEQYF. The CDR3 nucleotides are TGTGCCAGCATCTTGCTCAAAACCTACGAGCAGTACTTC.

The chain carries TRBV28 and TRBJ1-5; tentatively, D is TRBD1 (5 bases). CDR1 is MDHEN and CDR2 is SYDVKM in the germline V gene. This CDR3 is 13 amino acids long. V dropped 7 bases and J dropped 2 bases, with 9 bases sitting between them. The CDR3 sequence: CASTGVGNQPQHF. CDR3 DNA sequence: TGTGCCAGCACGGGGGTTGGCAATCAGCCCCAGCATTTT.